Each of the 20 T cell receptor beta chains below was sequenced from the same sample in a study of blood T cell repertoires in COVID-19. Produced via immunoSEQ multiplex PCR; TCRdb's table is partial and in-frame only. The sample consists of under 300,000 clones, 70% to 85% of them appearing once. Sequenced sample: peripheral blood. These receptors all come from a woman in her 40s who had recovered from COVID-19.

The chain is built from TRBV5-1 and TRBJ1-3; D is possibly TRBD1 (6 bases). Germline CDR1 reads SGHRS; CDR2 reads YFSETQ. The germline V and J ends were trimmed by 0 bases and 0 bases, with 10 bases remaining between them. The CDR3 contains 16 residues. CDR3 protein: CASSLDGTSSGNTIYF. The DNA of the CDR3 is TGCGCCAGCAGCTTGGATGGGACAAGCTCTGGAAACACCATATATTTT.

The J gene is TRBJ1-2, the V gene TRBV5-1; TRBD1 agrees at 10 bases. The CDR3 loop spans 16 amino acids. Looked up from germline, CDR1 is SGHRS and CDR2 is YFSETQ. The trim removed 4 bases at V and 2 bases at J, leaving 8 bases unmatched. In DNA form, the CDR3 reads TGCGCCAGCAGCCAATCGACAGGGGGCGCAAACTATGGCTACACCTTC. This encodes CASSQSTGGANYGYTF.

The chain combines TRBV3-1 (or the pseudogene TRBV3-2) with TRBJ1-2; D is perhaps TRBD1 (6 bases). Germline V lookup: CDR1 LGHDT, CDR2 YNNKEL (reference sequence). This CDR3 has 14 amino acids. V dropped 1 base and J dropped 7 bases, with 13 bases sitting between them. The CDR3 loop reads CASSQVITGSGYTF. In DNA, the CDR3 is TGTGCCAGCAGCCAAGTTATAACAGGGAGTGGCTACACCTTC.

This CDR3 is CASSRGTGAYEQYF. In nucleotides, the CDR3 is TGCGCCAGCAGCCGCGGGACAGGGGCCTACGAGCAGTACTTC. The V call is TRBV4-3, the J call TRBJ2-7; 10 bases fit TRBD1. The V gene's germline CDR1 is LGHNA and CDR2 YSLEER. CDR3 length equals 14 residues. V was clipped by 4 bases and J by 2 bases; unmatched bases: 2.

This rearrangement joins TRBV9 to TRBJ2-3; 8 bases agree with TRBD2. CDR3 size: 15 residues. The V gene's germline CDR1 is SGDLS and CDR2 YYNGEE. V lost 5 bases and J lost 5; bases outside the gene matches: 10. The CDR3 is CASRKGRGGGDTQYF. DNA for the CDR3: TGTGCCAGCAGGAAAGGTCGGGGGGGAGGAGATACGCAGTATTTT.

This clone was seen more than once but under ten times. The chain couples TRBV2 to TRBJ2-1; TRBD2 matches at 8 bases. The CDR3 is 15 residues long. Trimming removed 7 bases from V and 2 bases from J; junction bases left unmatched: 7. Germline V gives CDR1 SNHLY, CDR2 FYNNEI. CDR3 in amino acids: CASKGLAGTYNEQFF. The CDR3 DNA reads TGTGCCAGCAAAGGGTTAGCGGGGACCTACAATGAGCAGTTCTTC.

V usage is TRBV5-6 and J usage is TRBJ2-2; D gene ambiguous. The CDR3 is 15 amino acids. Germline V gene sequence: CDR1 SGHDT, CDR2 YYEEEE. V lost 1 base and J lost 5, with 12 bases in between. The CDR3 sequence: CASSLTPRTTGELFF. CDR3 sequence (DNA): TGTGCCAGCAGCTTGACCCCGCGTACGACCGGGGAGCTGTTTTTT.

This clone was found once. The rearrangement joins TRBV2 to TRBJ1-5, with D unclear. The germline V gene has CDR1 SNHLY and CDR2 FYNNEI. The germline V and J ends were trimmed by 5 bases and 1 base, with 9 bases remaining between them. CDR3 length: 14 residues. The CDR3 spells CASSNGESNQPQHF. For the CDR3, the DNA is TGTGCCAGCAGTAACGGGGAGAGCAATCAGCCCCAGCATTTT.

The chain carries TRBV3-1 (or the pseudogene TRBV3-2) and TRBJ1-1; unclear D gene. Trimming shortened V by 1 base and J by 2 bases, and 11 bases separated the two germline ends. In germline, CDR1 is LGHDT, CDR2 YNNKEL (reference sequence). The CDR3 is made up of 15 amino acids. Here the CDR3 reads CASSQGGLQNTEAFF. DNA of the CDR3: TGTGCCAGCAGCCAAGGAGGATTGCAAAACACTGAAGCTTTCTTT.

The rearrangement joins TRBV2 to TRBJ1-2; 7 bases fit TRBD1. The CDR3 has 12 amino acids. Per germline, CDR1 SNHLY and CDR2 FYNNEI. The V gene end was trimmed by 10 bases and the J gene end by 5 bases; junction bases not matched to a gene: 7. CDR3 amino acids: CANQGEGYGYTF. CDR3 in DNA: TGTGCCAACCAGGGGGAAGGGTATGGCTACACCTTC.

The V and J genes are TRBV9 and TRBJ1-5; D is unclear. Germline CDR1 SGDLS, CDR2 YYNGEE. V gave up 3 bases and J gave up 6 bases, with 13 bases separating them. This CDR3 comprises 14 residues. CDR3 in DNA: TGTGCCAGCAGCGCGTCGGGAGGATCTCAGCCCCAGCATTTT. Protein: CASSASGGSQPQHF. The full variable domain, in which reference TRBV9 and TRBJ1-5 provide the parts outside the CDR3, is DSGVTQTPKHLITATGQRVTLRCSPRSGDLSVYWYQQSLDQGLQFLIQYYNGEERAKGNILERFSAQQFPDLHSELNLSSLELGDSALYFCASSASGGSQPQHFGDGTRLSIL.

The chain uses TRBV2 and TRBJ1-1; D gene uncertain. This CDR3 region has 13 residues. Between the trimmed V and J ends, which lost 8 bases and 1 base, there was a span of 11 bases. Germline CDR1 reads SNHLY; CDR2 reads FYNNEI. The CDR3 protein is CASQSVQNTEAFF. The CDR3 DNA reads TGTGCCAGCCAATCTGTACAGAACACTGAAGCTTTCTTT.

The genes are TRBV6-1 and TRBJ2-3; D may be TRBD1 (5 bases). This CDR3 region has 14 residues. With 0 bases removed from V and 4 bases from J, the gap between germline ends came to 8 bases. The V gene's germline CDR1 is MNHNS and CDR2 SASEGT. CDR3 residues: CASSEAGRADTQYF. The CDR3 DNA reads TGTGCCAGCAGTGAAGCGGGCAGGGCAGATACGCAGTATTTT.

This clone was observed once. The gene calls are TRBV5-1 and TRBJ2-5, with 9 positions matching TRBD1. Germline loops: CDR1 SGHRS, CDR2 YFSETQ. V dropped 7 bases and J dropped 3; count of bases not matched to a gene: 4. This CDR3 region has 13 residues. CDR3 nucleotides: TGCGCCAGCCGCCGGGACAGGGAAGAGACCCAGTACTTC. Translating gives CASRRDREETQYF.

V usage is TRBV12-3 or TRBV12-4 and J usage is TRBJ1-2, with 7 bases matching TRBD1. The ends lost 8 bases at V and 5 bases at J; junction bases unmatched: 8. CDR3 size: 13 residues. CDR3 sequence: CASHQGQTYGYTF. The CDR3 DNA is TGTGCCAGCCATCAGGGACAGACGTATGGCTACACCTTC.

The rearrangement joins TRBV5-1 to TRBJ1-5; D gene unclear. Germline assignment: CDR1 SGHRS and CDR2 YFSETQ. This CDR3 spans 13 amino acids. Trimming took off 0 bases at V and 2 bases at J, with 3 bases between the two ends. The chain's CDR3 is CASSLGRNQPQHF. CDR3 sequence (DNA): TGCGCCAGCAGCTTGGGGCGCAATCAGCCCCAGCATTTT.

The chain recombines TRBV3-1 (or the pseudogene TRBV3-2) with TRBJ2-3, with a possible D match to TRBD1 (6 bases). CDR1 and CDR2 from the germline V gene are LGHDT and YNNKEL (reference sequence). The CDR3 loop spans 14 amino acids. Trimming removed 2 bases at V and 4 bases at J, with 10 bases between. CDR3 coding DNA: TGTGCCAGCAGCCAACAGGGGCGCCCAGATACGCAGTATTTT. Translation gives CASSQQGRPDTQYF.

This clone was detected a few times. This chain uses TRBV2 with TRBJ1-3, with 9 bases lining up with TRBD1. The CDR3 has 13 amino acids. V gave up 6 bases and J gave up 4 bases; unmatched junction bases: 1. Germline V lookup: CDR1 SNHLY, CDR2 FYNNEI. CDR3 sequence reads: CASRQGAGNTIYF. The CDR3 DNA is TGTGCCAGCAGACAGGGGGCAGGAAACACCATATATTTT.

V gene TRBV19 combines with J gene TRBJ1-5, with 9 bases lining up with TRBD1. The CDR3 has 15 residues. Germline V lookup: CDR1 LNHDA, CDR2 SQIVND (reference sequence). The V segment lost 5 bases and the J segment 7 bases; nucleotides outside the gene matches: 9. The CDR3 sequence: CASSETGGVNQPQHF. DNA for the CDR3: TGTGCCAGTAGTGAGACAGGGGGTGTAAACCAGCCCCAGCATTTT. The full variable domain, completed using reference TRBV19 and TRBJ1-5, is DGGITQSPKYLFRKEGQNVTLSCEQNLNHDAMYWYRQDPGQGLRLIYYSQIVNDFQKGDIAEGYSVSREKKESFPLTVTSAQKNPTAFYLCASSETGGVNQPQHFGDGTRLSIL.

The chain has TRBV12-3 or TRBV12-4 and TRBJ1-1; D possibly corresponds to TRBD1 (6 bases). Trimming pared 6 bases from V and 12 bases from J, leaving 17 bases between. The CDR3 is made up of 12 amino acids. CDR3 DNA sequence: TGTGCCAGCAGCCCCGGCAGGGGAAGGTCTTTCTTT. Its translation is CASSPGRGRSFF.